This T cell receptor (beta chain) was profiled in a study of blood T cells in healthy people across ages. This clonotype was observed a handful of times. The germline V gene encodes CDR1 SGHTA and CDR2 FQGNSA. The V end was cut by 0 bases, the J end by 6 bases, with 12 bases between. This CDR3 contains 14 residues. A second PCR, run for 7 to 11 cycles, used a sample-barcoded 5' primer plus a J-beta primer mix. TCRdb itself ran the 5' RACE reads through MiXCR, one entry per CDR3 protein. Here the sample spans about 970,000 distinct CDR3 sequences, roughly 51% being singletons. Sequenced sample: blood. The V and J genes are TRBV7-2 and TRBJ2-7; D could derive from TRBD1 or TRBD2 (5 bases each). The clonotype comes from a woman aged 55-69 years in good health. CDR3 region: CASSLAQGGCEQYF. Here the CDR3 DNA reads TGTGCCAGCAGCTTAGCGCAGGGCGGGTGCGAGCAGTACTTC. Using reference TRBV7-2 and TRBJ2-7 for the parts outside the CDR3, the full variable domain is GAGVSQSPSNKVTEKGKDVELRCDPISGHTALYWYRQSLGQGLEFLIYFQGNSAPDKSGLPSDRFSAERTGGSVSTLTIQRTQQEDSAVYLCASSLAQGGCEQYFGPGTRLTVT.